The clone carrying this TCR beta chain has a handful of counts. No antigen is known for it. The data originate from a study of T-cell memory formation after mild COVID-19. The study, taken as a whole, reports: Pre-infection memory held some responding clones, suggesting pre-existing cross-reactive T cells responded. Clones that contracted from day 15 to 85 had balanced CD4/CD8; later expanders were CD4+ biased.

Germline CDR1 and CDR2: MNHEY and SMNVEV (reference sequence). CDR3 size: 17 residues. V dropped 9 bases and J dropped 0; count of bases not matched to a gene: 10. TCRdb processed the 5' RACE reads anew with MiXCR; each CDR3 protein has one entry. This table has some 150,000 distinct CDR3 sequences, approximately 6% appearing once. The TCR originated in an adult woman who had mild COVID-19 (a few samples of this study predate the infection). Cell type and time point are not known. Sequencing used PBMCs or a T cell subset sorted from them (not recorded which). V usage is TRBV27 and J usage is TRBJ2-1; 11 nucleotides agree with TRBD2. This CDR3 is CASSGTSGSSSYNEQFF. DNA for the CDR3: TGTGCCAGTTCCGGGACTAGCGGTTCCAGCTCCTACAATGAGCAGTTCTTC.